Described below is a single T cell receptor beta chain sequence and its context. The target of this receptor is not known. It has no much larger one-base neighbor in the sample; base qualities were not kept. Libraries were constructed by the immunoSEQ multiplex PCR assay. The multiplex PCR relied on a mix of 60 forward primers for TCR Vbeta segments and 13 reverse primers for TCR Jbeta segments. A multiplex PCR assay on genomic DNA amplified the CDR3 region of rearranged TCR beta genes. The Illumina HiSeq System was used to sequence the amplified TCR beta libraries as 87-base-pair reads. Turning to the authors' computational methods: Across the 600 to 700 repertoires, a later analysis counted approximately 75 million unique TCR beta chains, some 11 million of which were shared by at least two donors. Raw reads were error-corrected and collapsed into unique sequences by a nearest-neighbor algorithm in which closely related sequences were merged to remove PCR and sequencing errors. CDR3 sequences were aligned to IMGT reference sequences to assign V, D and J gene segments. For a sequence to be retained, at least a six-nucleotide match to both a V gene segment and a J gene segment was required. Rearrangements were called productive when the CDR3 lacked stop codons and stayed in frame with V and J; all others were non-productive. Following IMGT convention, CDR3 was defined as the stretch from the second conserved V-encoded cysteine up to the conserved J-encoded phenylalanine. The earlier analysis of about 610 of the donors excluded sequences that lacked an unambiguous match to a single V gene segment. An earlier analysis of 587 of the donors classified V segments as functional when productive rearrangements were above 56.7% and as segregating when the standard deviation between donors was above 5%. A statistical classification framework was built to diagnose cytomegalovirus status from the catalog of TCR beta chain sequences. A later analysis assigned V and J genes by comparing TCR nucleotide sequences with IMGT/GENE-DB human TR gene sequences. In a later analysis, CDR3 sequences and most-parsimonious VDJ recombination scenarios were assigned using the TCRdist pipeline. A later analysis defined each TCR beta chain by its CDR3 amino acid sequence plus V-gene family, and excluded reads lacking a unique V-gene family. A later analysis removed nearly 600 highly shared, low-generation-probability nucleotide sequences to deal with suspected cross-contamination and a sequencing artifact. A later analysis calculated a clonal expansion index for each public chain from normalized within-repertoire ranks of inferred template counts. In a later analysis, generation probabilities were computed with a VDJ recombination model fitted to out-of-frame rearrangements, and the resulting probabilities were checked against IGoR. A later analysis scored TCR-TCR, TCR-HLA and TCR-CMV co-occurrence with hypergeometric tests, applying a repertoire-size bias correction to TCR pairs. To estimate false discovery rates, a later analysis permuted the HLA or CMV assignments 20 times. A later analysis grouped co-occurring TCRs with DBSCAN, adding TCRdist sequence similarity when clustering within HLA-allele-positive subsets. For co-occurrence clustering, repertoires with fewer than 30,000 or more than 120,000 public chains were excluded, along with five or six repertoires with anomalous nucleotide sharing. TCRdb re-hosts the immuneACCESS table, in-frame sequences only. Its copies lack some clones; in the studies checked, an unresolved V gene accounts for under half of them, and the cause for the rest is not known. The V and J calls and the clone size are those of that table, but D and trimming were determined from the DNA. The sample yields fewer than 200,000 clones; around four fifths were counted once. Of the sample, 1.9% is held by the ten largest clones.

The cohort consisted of hundreds of healthy bone marrow donors. At the time of sampling, all cohort members were nominally healthy, though unrecorded immune exposures were likely present. The donor tested CMV seronegative, placing the donor among the 352 seronegative members of the cohort. Every donor gave a peripheral blood sample, and the peripheral blood mononuclear cells from that sample were used for TCR beta sequencing. Genomic DNA was extracted from the blood cell samples with the Qiagen DNeasy Blood Extraction Kit. From the germline V gene (reference sequence), CDR1 is SGHKS and CDR2 is YYEKEE. After removal of 0 bases from V and 5 bases from J, the junction retains 10 bases not matched to a gene. The CDR3 has 18 amino acids, counting the end cysteine and phenylalanine. Only CDR3 DNA remains: 54 bases, in frame from the first base. This record comes from a study of cytomegalovirus exposure and HLA in healthy donors (TCRdb year 2017). Background on the whole study: An earlier analysis of roughly 500 of the donors reported 276 Gb of sequence data and around 110 million unique TCR beta sequences obtained from about 179 million T cells. The study combined high-throughput TCR immunosequencing, statistical association of individual TCRs with disease status, and machine learning to predict cytomegalovirus infection status. Around 320 gigabases of sequencing data and tens of millions of unique TCR sequences were included in an early release covering around 650 HLA-typed donors. Across about 370 genotyped donors of the cohort, an average of about 240,000 unique TCR beta nucleotide sequences per donor were sequenced, and 15% to 20% of those sequences were non-productive. HLA typing included class I and class II loci at four-digit resolution. Donor age, sex, ethnicity and CMV serostatus were compiled alongside the repertoire data. Typing coverage differed by locus: A, B, C, DRB1 and DQB1 were typed in roughly 620-630 donors, DQA1 in about 500, DPA1 in some 600, and DPB1 in 450 to 490. In addition to the first cohort of around 670 subjects, a separate validation cohort of 120 different subjects was used. Among the roughly 390 genotyped donors, approximately 76% belonged to the genetic ancestry cluster associated with self-reported Caucasian donors. The later analysis used no new phenotypic data to find candidate immune exposures, relying instead on TCR beta sequences and their occurrence across donors. Every discovery cohort repertoire had been produced on one sequencing platform. A few DR-DQ haplotypes were treated as single units for association and clustering because of strong linkage in the cohort. A later analysis re-analyzed previously published TCR beta repertoires from approximately 670 donors and added high-resolution HLA genotyping to study TCR occurrence patterns. The study used immunosequencing to profile the T cell repertoires of about 670 subjects and linked those repertoires to cytomegalovirus serostatus. The study aimed to test whether cataloging public T cell receptors could reveal signatures of past pathogen exposure. To decide whether each TCR beta V gene segment behaved as functional or pseudogenic, an earlier analysis of fewer than 750 of the donors relied on high-throughput TCR beta sequencing. Genome-wide SNP genotypes for about 60% of the 666 donors were used in a later genetic analysis, which treated that subset as a discovery cohort.

Paper-wide results and their limitations: The earlier analysis of almost 600 of the donors excluded approximately 17 rarely observed V segments, including chromosome 9 orphons, because counts were too low. In vitro tests confirmed that a few of the cytomegalovirus-associated TCR beta chains recognize cytomegalovirus antigens. According to a later analysis, TCR association rates differed among HLA loci, with DRB1 alleles showing the most associated TCRs and HLA-C alleles showing the fewest. Most CMV-associated TCR beta chains appeared to be HLA-restricted in a later analysis, and the HLA associations seemed to be driven largely by CMV exposure. Sequencing depth was assumed to be roughly uniform across donors in the presence/absence analyses, though that assumption may not hold. For the cohort, immune exposure information was limited to CMV serostatus. An earlier analysis of 450 to 750 of the donors showed that most TCR beta V segments appeared in productive rearrangements either about 87% or about 30% of the time, which broadly matched IMGT annotations. The authors suggested that the approach could potentially be generalized to other disease states and immunological phenotypes. At a false discovery rate of 0.05, a later analysis linked around 15,000 TCR beta sequences to specific HLA alleles. A group of highly shared sequence variants was considered likely to be a technical artifact of the sequencing pipeline. Because HLA typing was unavailable for some donors at each locus, only the typed subset was used in association tests. In this cohort, only TCR beta chains were sequenced, and detectable features were limited by the absence of alpha or paired-chain data. The classifier was reported to diagnose cytomegalovirus status with high specificity and sensitivity in both the original cohort and the validation cohort. In a later analysis, HLA-associated TCR beta chains were found to be more clonally expanded and to have lower generation probabilities than equally common non-associated chains. Linkage disequilibrium might explain the correlated functional status among segregating V segments, but an unknown experimental factor could not be ruled out. The study gave a list of under 200 TCR beta chains associated with cytomegalovirus. While some public TCRs were present in many individuals, most TCR sequences turned up only very rarely across donors. A further reported finding was that TCR beta sequences accurately predicted the HLA-A and HLA-B alleles for most subjects in the first cohort. When HLA alleles, especially DR and DQ, strongly co-occurred, attributing TCR associations to individual alleles was difficult. According to a later genetic analysis, donors in an Asian-associated ancestry cluster had fewer N-insertions in productive TCRs than the roughly 670-donor mean. Some IMGT-functional V segments, including TRBV6-2 and TRBV6-3, could not be told apart with the 87-base-pair reads, so those segments were excluded. According to a later analysis, parvovirus B19, influenza, CMV and Epstein-Barr virus appeared linked to several top co-occurrence clusters. An association between a missense DCLRE1C variant and V-gene and J-gene trimming of TCR beta chains was found in a later genetic analysis and replicated in an independent cohort.

Sequencing was performed on PBMCs. The chain uses TRBV5-5 and TRBJ2-2; TRBD2 matches 10 bases in the middle. The receptor was isolated from a woman aged 18-35 years in good health and CMV-seronegative. This receptor carries the CDR3 CASSLVYGSGRVTGELFF. The DNA sequence is as follows: TGTGCCAGCAGCTTGGTCTATGGAAGCGGGAGGGTAACCGGGGAGCTGTTTTTT.